This record looks at one T cell receptor (beta chain) sequence and its context. Antigen unknown. In germline, CDR1 is DFQATT, CDR2 SNEGSKA (reference sequence). Between the trimmed V and J ends, which lost 3 bases and 6 bases, there was a span of 6 bases. This CDR3 has 11 amino acids. This sample is drawn from a study of blood T cells in healthy people across ages. Broader study findings: The unsorted PBMCs prevented any conclusive comparison of naive versus antigen-experienced cells. Expanded clonotype changes were possibly confounded by unknown donor CMV status.

Then a second PCR, running roughly 7 to 11 cycles, was carried out with a sample-barcoded 5' primer and a J-beta primer mix. TCRdb itself ran the 5' RACE reads through MiXCR, one entry per CDR3 protein. The sample consists of 600,000 to 1,000,000 distinct CDR3 sequences, 58% of them appearing once. The TCR originated in a man aged 30-40 years in good health. This rearrangement joins TRBV20-1 to TRBJ2-1; D not resolved. The sequenced sample was blood. In nucleotides, the CDR3 is TGCAGTGCTAGGTCGACCAATGAGCAGTTCTTC. As protein: CSARSTNEQFF.